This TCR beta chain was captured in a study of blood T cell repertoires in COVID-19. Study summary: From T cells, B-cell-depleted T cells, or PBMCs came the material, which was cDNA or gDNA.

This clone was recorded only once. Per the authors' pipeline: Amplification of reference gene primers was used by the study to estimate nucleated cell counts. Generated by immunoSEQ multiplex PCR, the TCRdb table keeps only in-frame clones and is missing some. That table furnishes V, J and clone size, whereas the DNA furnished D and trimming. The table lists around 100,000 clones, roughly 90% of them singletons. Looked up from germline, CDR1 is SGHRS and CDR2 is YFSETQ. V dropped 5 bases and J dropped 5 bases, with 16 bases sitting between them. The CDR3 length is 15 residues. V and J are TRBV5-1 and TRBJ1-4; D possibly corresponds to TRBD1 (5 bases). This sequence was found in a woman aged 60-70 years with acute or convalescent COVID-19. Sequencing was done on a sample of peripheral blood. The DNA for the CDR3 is TGCGCCAGCAGACCTGGGGGGACGGAGAATGAAAAACTGTTTTTT. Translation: CASRPGGTENEKLFF.